What follows are 2 T cell receptor beta chains derived from one specimen sequenced in a study of blood T cells in healthy people across ages. PCR was performed a second time for about 7 to 11 cycles using a sample-barcoded 5' primer and a J-beta primer mix. One entry per CDR3 protein results from TCRdb running MiXCR on the 5' RACE reads. The table has about 1.7 million distinct CDR3 sequences, roughly 27% seen once. Sample: blood. The receptors shown here come from a woman in her thirties in good health.

The chain joins TRBV7-2 to TRBJ2-1; 11 bases match TRBD2. This CDR3 comprises 16 residues. CDR1 and CDR2 from the germline V gene are SGHTA and FQGNSA. Trimming at V came to 1 base and at J to 9 bases, leaving 8 bases not matched to a gene. The CDR3 coding sequence is TGTGCCAGCAGCTTAGGGTTAGCGGGGGGGCAATCTGAGCAGTTCTTC. This encodes CASSLGLAGGQSEQFF.

The chain combines TRBV19 with TRBJ2-6; D is ambiguous. Trimming left V 5 bases short and J 2 bases short, with 10 bases between. The CDR3 sequence is 15 residues long. The V gene's germline CDR1 is LNHDA and CDR2 SQIVND (reference sequence). CDR3 nucleotide sequence: TGTGCCAGTAGTGATGGCCTGGCTGGGGCCAACGTCCTGACTTTC. Its protein is CASSDGLAGANVLTF. Combining the CDR3 with reference TRBV19 and TRBJ2-6 gives the whole variable domain DGGITQSPKYLFRKEGQNVTLSCEQNLNHDAMYWYRQDPGQGLRLIYYSQIVNDFQKGDIAEGYSVSREKKESFPLTVTSAQKNPTAFYLCASSDGLAGANVLTFGAGSRLTVL.